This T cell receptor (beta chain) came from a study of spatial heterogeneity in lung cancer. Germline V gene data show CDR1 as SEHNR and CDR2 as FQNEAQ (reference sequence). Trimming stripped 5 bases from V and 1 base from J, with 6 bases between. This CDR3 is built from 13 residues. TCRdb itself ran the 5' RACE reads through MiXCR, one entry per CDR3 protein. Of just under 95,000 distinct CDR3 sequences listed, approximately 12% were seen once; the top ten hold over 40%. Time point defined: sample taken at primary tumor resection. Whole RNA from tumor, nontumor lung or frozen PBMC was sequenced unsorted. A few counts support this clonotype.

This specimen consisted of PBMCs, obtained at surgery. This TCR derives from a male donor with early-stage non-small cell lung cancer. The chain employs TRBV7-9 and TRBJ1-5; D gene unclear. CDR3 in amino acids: CASSPGSNQPQHF. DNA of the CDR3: TGTGCCAGCAGCCCGGGGAGCAATCAGCCCCAGCATTTT.